The 2 T cell receptor beta chains presented below share a single source sample, sequenced in a study of blood T cell repertoires in COVID-19. TCRdb keeps only in-frame clones here, not all; method: immunoSEQ multiplex PCR. This table has approximately 85,000 clones, about 85% appearing once. Source material: peripheral blood. Receptor source: a woman aged 45 to 65 with active or convalescent COVID-19.

This clone was picked up one time. The V and J genes are TRBV5-6 and TRBJ1-1; 8 nucleotides match TRBD1. Germline V lookup: CDR1 SGHDT, CDR2 YYEEEE. CDR3 size: 15 residues. The junction had 6 bases not matched to a gene; V was cut back by 4 bases and J by 1 base. The CDR3 here is CASSPSGTGNTEAFF. In DNA form, the CDR3 reads TGTGCCAGCAGCCCCTCCGGGACAGGGAACACTGAAGCTTTCTTT.

The chain has TRBV6-6 and TRBJ1-3, with D tentatively TRBD1 (6 bases). Germline V gene lookup returns CDR1 MNHNY and CDR2 SVGAGI (reference sequence). The CDR3 covers 15 residues. V was clipped by 6 bases and J by 2 bases, with 14 bases between them. DNA for the CDR3: TGTGCCAGCAGACACCAAACAGGGACTGGAAACACCATATATTTT. Encoded protein: CASRHQTGTGNTIYF.